The 30 T cell receptor beta chains listed next were all sequenced from one sample in a study of Graves' ophthalmopathy and Graves' hyperthyroidism. RNA transcripts provided the template for amplifying TCR beta CDR3 regions. The workflow started with a first-round RT-PCR run with HTBI primers and then moved on to a second-round multiplex PCR. TCRdb re-called the multiplex PCR reads with MiXCR, one entry per CDR3 protein. The table includes approximately 700,000 distinct CDR3 sequences, 35% to 45% detected once. Sequenced: peripheral blood. These receptors were obtained from an adult man with Graves' ophthalmopathy.

The chain links TRBV27 to TRBJ2-7, with D possibly matching TRBD2 (6 bases). The germline V gene encodes CDR1 MNHEY and CDR2 SMNVEV (reference sequence). CDR3 length equals 14 residues. The germline V and J ends were trimmed by 6 bases and 6 bases, with 18 bases remaining between them. For the CDR3, the DNA is TGTGCCAGCAGGGAGGGCGGAGCCTTGGGCGAGCAGTACTTC. Protein sequence: CASREGGALGEQYF.

As concerns this clonotype: This may be a read error, as it is one base from a much larger clone. The chain links TRBV2 to TRBJ2-5, with D perhaps matching TRBD2 (7 bases). CDR1 is SNHLY and CDR2 is FYNNEI in the germline V gene. V lost 5 bases to trimming and J lost 6 bases, with 19 bases between them. The CDR3 length is 15 residues. The CDR3 DNA reads TGTGCCAGCAGTTCTTGGAGGGGGGGCGGTAAGACCCAGTACTTC. This codes for CASSSWRGGGKTQYF.

The J gene is TRBJ2-7, the V gene TRBV7-3; 14 nucleotides agree with TRBD2. Germline assignment: CDR1 SGHTA and CDR2 FQGTGA. This CDR3 has 17 amino acids. V trimming: 4 bases; J trimming: 7 bases; junction bases outside the gene matches: 12. The CDR3 DNA is TGTGCCAGCAGCTCCTTCGGACTAGCGGGAGGAGGGAATGAGCAGTACTTC. Amino acids: CASSSFGLAGGGNEQYF.

This clonotype was counted ten times or more. The chain is built from TRBV7-9 and TRBJ1-1, with D hard to call. The germline V and J ends were trimmed by 5 bases and 1 base, with 17 bases remaining between them. Germline V gene lookup returns CDR1 SEHNR and CDR2 FQNEAQ (reference sequence). This CDR3 has 16 residues. The CDR3 coding sequence is TGTGCCAGCAGCCCCACCCTCGTAGGGTGGAACACTGAAGCTTTCTTT. This gives the protein CASSPTLVGWNTEAFF.

This clonotype was seen more than once but under ten times. A read error may account for a junction end that differs from germline. The chain carries TRBV10-2 and TRBJ2-5; 9 bases agree with TRBD1. CDR3 size: 15 residues. In germline, CDR1 is WSHSY, CDR2 SAAADI. In DNA form, the CDR3 reads TGTGCCAGCAGTTTCGGCACAGGGGGCAGGGAGACCCAGTACTTC. It yields the protein CASSFGTGGRETQYF.

The chain has TRBV15 and TRBJ2-5; 8 bases are shared with TRBD1. After removal of 5 bases from V and 1 base from J, the junction contained 18 bases not matched to a gene. The CDR3 has 19 residues. Germline CDR1 LNHNV, CDR2 YYDKDF (reference sequence). The DNA of the CDR3 is TGTGCCACCAGCTTCCTGACAGGGGATGATTCACCCCTCCAAGAGACCCAGTACTTC. Translation gives CATSFLTGDDSPLQETQYF.

The rearrangement links TRBV7-8 to TRBJ2-7; TRBD2 matches at 7 bases. The length of the CDR3 is 14 residues. With 5 bases clipped from V and 7 bases from J, the junction kept 11 bases outside the gene matches. Germline values: CDR1 SGHVS, CDR2 FQNEAQ. The CDR3 DNA follows: TGTGCCAGCAGCGCTGTTGGGGGGGGAGGAGAGCAGTACTTC. Encoded protein: CASSAVGGGGEQYF.

Ten or more counts support this clonotype. The rearrangement links TRBV12-5 to TRBJ1-5, with D perhaps TRBD1 (6 bases). Deletions cut 5 bases from V and 7 bases from J, with 15 bases between. Germline V CDR1 and CDR2: LGHNT, FRNRAP. CDR3 length: 14 amino acids. CDR3 amino acids: CASGPHDRSQPQHF. CDR3 nucleotides: TGTGCTAGTGGTCCACACGACAGGTCCCAGCCCCAGCATTTT.

This clonotype came up many times. The chain combines TRBV7-9 with TRBJ2-7; perhaps TRBD2 as D (6 bases). V was trimmed by 5 bases and J by 7 bases, leaving 15 bases between them. The CDR3 spans 13 residues. CDR1 SEHNR and CDR2 FQNEAQ come from the germline V gene (reference sequence). CDR3 protein: CASSPGGDPEQYF. The CDR3 DNA follows: TGTGCCAGCAGCCCAGGAGGGGACCCAGAGCAGTACTTC.

This clonotype was detected ten times or more. V gene TRBV10-3 combines with J gene TRBJ1-3, with D possibly TRBD1 on 5 matching bases. Deletions cut 11 bases from V and 0 bases from J, with 8 bases between. Per germline, CDR1 ENHRY and CDR2 SYGVKD. This CDR3 is built from 12 residues. CDR3 sequence (DNA): TGTGCCCACGGGGGCTCTGGAAACACCATATATTTT. As protein: CAHGGSGNTIYF.

The table lists this clonotype with many counts. The V and J genes are TRBV12-3 or TRBV12-4 and TRBJ2-7; 7 positions match TRBD2. The CDR3 runs 14 residues. Unmatched junction bases numbered 8, after V lost 7 bases and J lost 2 bases. Here the CDR3 DNA reads TGTGCCAGCACCAAGGGAGGGGAGACCTACGAGCAGTACTTC. It encodes CASTKGGETYEQYF.

Written as DNA, the CDR3 is TGCGCCAGCAGCCGCGACCGGGACAGGGTCTTGCCCGGGGAGCTGTTTTTT. This codes for CASSRDRDRVLPGELFF. V is TRBV4-3 and J is TRBJ2-2; TRBD1 aligns across 9 bases. With 4 bases clipped from V and 6 bases from J, the junction kept 12 bases outside the gene matches. Germline CDR1 reads LGHNA; CDR2 reads YSLEER. This CDR3 is built from 17 residues.

This clonotype was seen at least ten times. This chain uses TRBV10-3 with TRBJ2-5; 7 positions agree with TRBD1. After removal of 0 bases from V and 5 bases from J, the junction contained 9 bases not matched to a gene. Germline CDR1 ENHRY, CDR2 SYGVKD. The CDR3 runs to 16 residues. CDR3 sequence reads: CAISESMKGGTETQYF. The CDR3 region has the DNA TGTGCCATCAGTGAGTCGATGAAAGGGGGCACCGAGACCCAGTACTTC.

This clonotype was picked up many times. The chain joins TRBV12-5 to TRBJ1-5; TRBD1 matches 7 bases. V dropped 3 bases and J dropped 5; count of bases not matched to a gene: 10. The length of the CDR3 is 16 residues. Germline-derived CDR1 and CDR2 are LGHNT and FRNRAP. The CDR3 nucleotides are TGTGCTAGTGGTTTACCAGACGACAGGGCTTATCAGCCCCAGCATTTT. This encodes CASGLPDDRAYQPQHF.

Concerning this clonotype: A read error may explain this, as a much larger clone is one base away. This chain joins TRBV5-1 and TRBJ2-6; no clear D gene. The ends were cut back, 4 bases at V and 2 bases at J, with 16 bases in the middle. CDR3 length: 17 amino acids. The germline V gene has CDR1 SGHRS and CDR2 YFSETQ. The CDR3 DNA reads as TGCGCCAGCAGCCTCAATAACCTCAAAGCTGGGGCCAACGTCCTGACTTTC. Translating gives CASSLNNLKAGANVLTF.

This clonotype was found many times. This sequence joins TRBV5-1 and TRBJ2-7; D is undetermined. Germline values: CDR1 SGHRS, CDR2 YFSETQ. Trimming took 3 bases from V and 3 from J, leaving 16 bases between them. The CDR3 spans 15 residues. The CDR3 bases are TGCGCCAGCAGCTCGAGGTGGCAGGCCAACTACGAGCAGTACTTC. Its translation: CASSSRWQANYEQYF.

The chain is built from TRBV7-9 and TRBJ1-1; no reliable D call. Germline lookup yields CDR1 SEHNR and CDR2 FQNEAQ (reference sequence). V lost 5 bases to trimming and J lost 1 base, with 14 bases between them. CDR3 size: 15 residues. CDR3 in DNA: TGTGCCAGCAGCCAAGGAGAGACCCCGAACACTGAAGCTTTCTTT. Encoded protein: CASSQGETPNTEAFF.

This clonotype has only a few counts. One junction end does not reproduce the germline sequence, and a read error may be involved. The chain employs TRBV6-6 and TRBJ2-7; D not resolved. Germline CDR1 is MNHNY and CDR2 is SVGAGI (reference sequence). The CDR3 length is 16 residues. The CDR3 DNA reads TGTGCCACCAGTTACCTGGGCGCAGCCCAGCCTTACGAGCAGTACTTC. This codes for CATSYLGAAQPYEQYF.

This clonotype came up a few times. The chain carries TRBV7-3 and TRBJ2-2, with 14 bases lining up with TRBD2. The CDR3 is made up of 21 amino acids. The trim removed 0 bases at V and 7 bases at J, leaving 16 bases unmatched. The V gene's germline CDR1 is SGHTA and CDR2 FQGTGA. The CDR3 DNA reads TGTGCCAGCAGCTTAACTCCAACCCGACTAGCGGGAGGGCTGAGACGCGGGGAGCTGTTTTTT. This codes for CASSLTPTRLAGGLRRGELFF.

This clonotype has more than one count but fewer than ten. The chain links TRBV5-5 to TRBJ1-4; tentatively, D is TRBD1 (6 bases). From germline, CDR1 is SGHKS and CDR2 YYEKEE (reference sequence). The CDR3 length is 17 residues. The ends were cut back, 4 bases at V and 8 bases at J, with 24 bases in the middle. The CDR3 spells CASSPIKPGTLGEKLFF. CDR3 in DNA: TGTGCCAGCAGCCCGATCAAACCCGGGACACTGGGGGAAAAACTGTTTTTT.

About this clonotype: A much larger clone differs from this one at a single base, so this may be a read error. The genes are TRBV10-3 and TRBJ2-7; 11 nucleotides line up with TRBD2. The CDR3 sequence is 16 residues long. Germline loops: CDR1 ENHRY, CDR2 SYGVKD. The V segment lost 2 bases and the J segment 6 bases; nucleotides outside the gene matches: 9. The CDR3, as DNA: TGTGCCATCAGTGAGGACGGGACTAGCGGAGTCTGCGAGCAGTACTTC. It encodes CAISEDGTSGVCEQYF.

This clonotype was counted ten times or more. The V call is TRBV7-9, the J call TRBJ1-4, with D uncertain. Per germline, CDR1 SEHNR and CDR2 FQNEAQ (reference sequence). Trimming took 1 base from V and 8 from J, leaving 8 bases between them. This CDR3 has 13 residues. This CDR3 is CASSLGMVEKLFF. CDR3 nucleotides: TGTGCCAGCAGCTTAGGGATGGTCGAAAAACTGTTTTTT.

On this clonotype: The junction does not match germline at one end; this may be a read error. The chain uses TRBV10-3 and TRBJ2-7; 7 nucleotides align to TRBD1. CDR3 length: 13 residues. CDR1 is ENHRY and CDR2 is SYGVKD in the germline V gene. CDR3 residues: CAITRDRDYEQHF. For the CDR3, the DNA is TGTGCCATCACCCGAGACAGGGATTACGAGCAGCACTTC.

V and J are TRBV15 and TRBJ2-7; TRBD1 might be the D (6 bases). The CDR3 length is 11 residues. Germline lookup yields CDR1 LNHNV and CDR2 YYDKDF (reference sequence). V lost 3 bases and J 6 bases, leaving 6 bases between the germline ends. The CDR3 nucleotides are TGTGCCACCAGCAGGGGGGCCGAGCAGTACTTC. Residues: CATSRGAEQYF. The full variable domain, its missing parts supplied by reference TRBV15 and TRBJ2-7, is DAMVIQNPRYQVTQFGKPVTLSCSQTLNHNVMYWYQQKSSQAPKLLFHYYDKDFNNEADTPDNFQSRRPNTSFCFLDIRSPGLGDTAMYLCATSRGAEQYFGPGTRLTVT.

In its sample, this clonotype was seen many times. The chain uses TRBV6-5 and TRBJ1-5; TRBD1 matches 7 bases. The J segment lost 5 bases and the V segment lost 5 bases, leaving 3 bases of the junction unmatched. This CDR3 region has 13 residues. CDR1 is MNHEY and CDR2 is SVGAGI in the germline V gene. The CDR3 DNA sequence: TGTGCCAGCAGTCACACAGGGGATCAGCCCCAGCATTTT. It yields the protein CASSHTGDQPQHF.

This clonotype appeared many times. The chain joins TRBV4-1 to TRBJ2-5; D is perhaps TRBD1 (6 bases). Germline V CDR1 and CDR2: MGHRA, YSYEKL. With 3 bases removed from V and 5 bases from J, the gap between germline ends came to 10 bases. CDR3 length: 13 amino acids. The DNA for the CDR3 is TGCGCCAGCAGCCACAGGACAGAGGAGACCCAGTACTTC. This gives the protein CASSHRTEETQYF.

This clonotype occurred many times. The V and J genes are TRBV10-2 and TRBJ1-4; D is possibly TRBD1 (6 bases). The V and J ends lost 6 bases and 11 bases respectively, with 16 bases between them. CDR3 length equals 13 residues. The germline V gene encodes CDR1 WSHSY and CDR2 SAAADI. CDR3 amino acids: CASRPDRGRKLFF. In DNA, the CDR3 is TGCGCCAGCAGGCCGGACAGAGGACGCAAACTGTTTTTT.

The rearrangement uses TRBV19 and TRBJ1-2, with 7 positions matching TRBD1. The trim removed 0 bases at V and 3 bases at J, leaving 4 bases unmatched. This CDR3 comprises 15 residues. Per the germline V gene, CDR1 is LNHDA and CDR2 is SQIVND (reference sequence). CDR3 bases: TGTGCCAGTAGTATAGATCACGGGACAGACTATGGCTACACCTTC. Protein product: CASSIDHGTDYGYTF.

The chain recombines TRBV12-3 or TRBV12-4 with TRBJ1-2; a possible D gene is TRBD1 (6 bases). Trimming took 7 bases from V and 5 from J, leaving 17 bases between them. The CDR3 is made up of 14 amino acids. CDR3 DNA: TGTGCCAGCACTCGGGGGGCGCATAATTATGGCTACACCTTC. Translated, it gives CASTRGAHNYGYTF.

With respect to this clonotype: A junction boundary mismatches the germline segment, possibly from a read error. CDR3 sequence (DNA): TGTGCCGGCAGGCGACGAGGACAGGGTACCGCTGAAGCTTTCTTT. Protein sequence: CAGRRRGQGTAEAFF. The gene calls are TRBV7-9 and TRBJ1-1, with TRBD1 matching 8 bases. CDR1 SEHNR and CDR2 FQNEAQ come from the germline V gene (reference sequence). The CDR3 runs 15 residues. Supplemented by reference TRBV7-9 and TRBJ1-1, the full variable domain reads DTGVSQNPRHKITKRGQNVTFRCDPISEHNRLYWYRQTLGQGPEFLTYFQNEAQLEKSRLLSDRFSAERPKGSFSTLEIQRTEQGDSAMYLCAGRRRGQGTAEAFFGQGTRLTVV.